A single sample is the source of the 25 T cell receptor beta chains below, sequenced in a study of brain metastases from non-small cell lung cancer. Here immunoSEQ multiplex PCR was the method, and the copy in TCRdb shows in-frame clones only, minus some. The table records roughly 1,400 clones, 88% of them present only once. The source material was tumor-adjacent normal tissue. The origin of the receptors is a donor at least 40 years old with non-small cell lung cancer.

As for this clone: A read error may account for a junction end that differs from germline. This chain connects TRBV7-9 to TRBJ1-2, with no clear D. CDR1 and CDR2 (germline): SEHNR, FQNEAQ (reference sequence). This CDR3 is 11 amino acids long. The CDR3 spells CASSFEGGYTF. In nucleotides, the CDR3 is TGTGCCAGCAGCTTTGAAGGTGGCTATACCTTC.

The chain uses TRBV4-1 and TRBJ2-1, with D unresolved. Germline CDR1 and CDR2: MGHRA and YSYEKL. The CDR3 spans 13 residues. Deletions cut 3 bases from V and 6 bases from J, with 9 bases between. CDR3 protein: CASSQASGNEQFF. Written as DNA, the CDR3 is TGCGCCAGCAGCCAGGCCTCGGGCAATGAGCAGTTCTTC.

V is TRBV9 and J is TRBJ2-1; 8 nucleotides align to TRBD2. The CDR3 contains 14 residues. CDR1 SGDLS and CDR2 YYNGEE come from the germline V gene. Trimming took 4 bases from V and 3 from J; bases not matched to a gene: 3. For the CDR3, the DNA is TGTGCCAGCAGCCCGGGGACTAGCTACAATGAGCAGTTCTTC. Its protein product is CASSPGTSYNEQFF.

The J gene is TRBJ1-6, the V gene TRBV6-5; possibly TRBD1 for D (5 bases). Germline values: CDR1 MNHEY, CDR2 SVGAGI. With 8 bases removed from V and 5 bases from J, the gap between germline ends came to 7 bases. The CDR3 has 12 residues. The CDR3 loop is CASAGNNSPLHF. DNA for the CDR3: TGTGCCAGCGCAGGGAATAATTCACCCCTCCACTTT.

A note on this clone: Compared with germline, one end of the junction differs, possibly owing to a read error. Other DNA sequences of this sample code for an identical CDR3. The chain employs TRBV5-1 and TRBJ1-5; no firm D call. Per germline, CDR1 SGHRS and CDR2 YFSETQ. This CDR3 comprises 14 residues. The CDR3 loop reads CASSPDGDNQPQHF. The CDR3 DNA follows: TGCGCTAGCAGCCCGGACGGAGACAATCAGCCCCAGCATTTT.

The genes are TRBV27 and TRBJ2-2; D is undetermined. This CDR3 contains 15 residues. V gave up 2 bases and J gave up 4 bases, with 11 bases separating them. Germline lookup yields CDR1 MNHEY and CDR2 SMNVEV (reference sequence). The CDR3 reads CASSLNPRFTGELFF. The CDR3 DNA sequence: TGTGCCAGCAGTTTAAATCCTCGGTTCACCGGGGAGCTGTTTTTT.

The V gene is TRBV7-8, the J gene TRBJ1-5, with 8 positions matching TRBD1. The CDR3 is 15 residues long. The J segment lost 6 bases and the V segment lost 4 bases, leaving 8 bases of the junction unmatched. Germline lookup yields CDR1 SGHVS and CDR2 FQNEAQ. For the CDR3, the DNA is TGTGCCAGCAGCTATACTGGACAGGGATTTCAGCCCCAGCATTTT. This codes for CASSYTGQGFQPQHF.

The rearrangement uses TRBV11-1 and TRBJ2-3, with a possible D match to TRBD1 (5 bases). The CDR3 has 15 amino acids. Germline loops: CDR1 SGHAT, CDR2 FQDESV (reference sequence). With 4 bases removed from V and 6 bases from J, the gap between germline ends came to 17 bases. Written as DNA, the CDR3 is TGTGCCAGCAGCTCCACAGTGAGGCAGGGCGATACGCAGTATTTT. Translation gives CASSSTVRQGDTQYF. Using reference TRBV11-1 and TRBJ2-3 for the parts outside the CDR3, the full variable domain is EAEVAQSPRYKITEKSQAVAFWCDPISGHATLYWYRQILGQGPELLVQFQDESVVDDSQLPKDRFSAERLKGVDSTLKIQPAELGDSAMYLCASSSTVRQGDTQYFGPGTRLTVL.

This rearrangement joins TRBV7-2 to TRBJ2-7, with 14 nucleotides matching TRBD2. The V gene end was trimmed by 4 bases and the J gene end by 4 bases; junction bases not matched to a gene: 12. CDR3 length equals 18 residues. The germline gives CDR1 SGHTA, CDR2 FQGNSA. The CDR3, as DNA: TGTGCCAGCAGCTCAACGACTAGCGGGGGGGCGATCGTTTACGAGCAGTACTTC. It specifies CASSSTTSGGAIVYEQYF. The whole variable domain, filled in from reference TRBV7-2 and TRBJ2-7, reads GAGVSQSPSNKVTEKGKDVELRCDPISGHTALYWYRQSLGQGLEFLIYFQGNSAPDKSGLPSDRFSAERTGGSVSTLTIQRTQQEDSAVYLCASSSTTSGGAIVYEQYFGPGTRLTVT.

This clone has a single count. This sequence joins TRBV5-1 and TRBJ1-5; no clear D. The CDR3 runs to 12 residues. CDR1 SGHRS and CDR2 YFSETQ come from the germline V gene. CDR3 sequence: CVSSLDGQPQHF. The CDR3 DNA is TGCGTTAGCAGCTTGGACGGTCAGCCCCAGCATTTT.

The chain uses TRBV5-1 and TRBJ1-3; 9 bases line up with TRBD1. CDR1 and CDR2 (germline): SGHRS, YFSETQ. The V and J ends lost 5 bases and 4 bases, in that order; junction bases with no gene match: 7. CDR3 size: 15 residues. CDR3 loop: CASRPGQGKGNTIYF. CDR3 nucleotide sequence: TGCGCCAGCAGACCAGGACAGGGGAAGGGAAACACCATATATTTT. Drawing the rest from reference TRBV5-1 and TRBJ1-3, the complete variable domain is KAGVTQTPRYLIKTRGQQVTLSCSPISGHRSVSWYQQTPGQGLQFLFEYFSETQRNKGNFPGRFSGRQFSNSRSEMNVSTLELGDSALYLCASRPGQGKGNTIYFGEGSWLTVV.

The V and J genes are TRBV6-1 and TRBJ2-2; D possibly matches TRBD1 or TRBD2 (5 bases each). This CDR3 is 14 amino acids long. Germline lookup yields CDR1 MNHNS and CDR2 SASEGT. Trimming removed 0 bases at V and 3 bases at J, with 5 bases between. CDR3 residues: CASSEAGDTGELFF. The CDR3 nucleotides are TGTGCCAGCAGTGAAGCGGGGGACACCGGGGAGCTGTTTTTT.

The gene calls are TRBV6-5 and TRBJ2-3; TRBD2 aligns across 9 bases. Germline values: CDR1 MNHEY, CDR2 SVGAGI. CDR3 size: 15 residues. J gave up 1 base and V 4 bases, and 3 bases lay outside the gene matches. The DNA of the CDR3 is TGTGCCAGCAGTTTAGCGGGGGTGGGCACAGATACGCAGTATTTT. Protein product: CASSLAGVGTDTQYF.

The V call is TRBV2, the J call TRBJ2-5; 7 positions agree with TRBD1. Germline loops: CDR1 SNHLY, CDR2 FYNNEI. With 6 bases clipped from V and 5 bases from J, the junction kept 12 bases outside the gene matches. This CDR3 is built from 15 residues. CDR3 in DNA: TGTGCCAGCAGACCCACAGGGGTCCGGTGGGAGACCCAGTACTTC. This encodes CASRPTGVRWETQYF.

The chain has TRBV2 and TRBJ1-6; TRBD1 aligns across 7 bases. The CDR3 extends over 17 amino acids. The V segment lost 7 bases and the J segment 7 bases; nucleotides outside the gene matches: 16. CDR1 and CDR2 from the germline V gene are SNHLY and FYNNEI. CDR3 nucleotides: TGTGCCAGCACCCAAGGGGATCGGGGGACAGCAAATTCACCCCTCCACTTT. Its protein product is CASTQGDRGTANSPLHF. Full variable domain (outside the CDR3, taken from reference TRBV2 and TRBJ1-6): EPEVTQTPSHQVTQMGQEVILRCVPISNHLYFYWYRQILGQKVEFLVSFYNNEISEKSEIFDDQFSVERPDGSNFTLKIRSTKLEDSAMYFCASTQGDRGTANSPLHFGNGTRLTVT.

The chain is built from TRBV24-1 and TRBJ1-3, with D tentatively TRBD1 (6 bases). Trimming removed 7 bases from V and 2 bases from J, with 14 bases in between. CDR1 and CDR2 (germline): KGHDR, SFDVKD. There are 15 residues in the CDR3. CDR3 in amino acids: CATSGPGQTGNTIYF. The DNA for the CDR3 is TGTGCCACCAGCGGCCCGGGACAAACTGGAAACACCATATATTTT.

The V gene is TRBV6-6, the J gene TRBJ1-5; D not resolved. Per germline, CDR1 MNHNY and CDR2 SVGAGI (reference sequence). Trimming pared 9 bases from V and 0 bases from J, leaving 15 bases between. This CDR3 has 15 residues. The CDR3 sequence: CASSYEGDSNQPQHF. Here the CDR3 DNA reads TGTGCCAGTAGCTACGAGGGAGATAGCAATCAGCCCCAGCATTTT.

The chain links TRBV13 to TRBJ2-5, with D possibly matching TRBD1 (6 bases). Near its end, the DNA agrees better with TRBJ2-7, so the J call may be wrong. The CDR3 sequence is 14 residues long. The germline V gene encodes CDR1 PRHDT and CDR2 FYEKMQ (reference sequence). CDR3 protein: CASSSRTVNYEQYF. CDR3 nucleotide sequence: TGTGCCAGCAGCTCACGGACAGTAAACTACGAGCAGTACTTC.

The V gene is TRBV2, the J gene TRBJ1-2, with D perhaps matching TRBD1 (6 bases). There are 14 residues in the CDR3. Germline CDR1 is SNHLY and CDR2 is FYNNEI. V shed 6 bases and J shed 4 bases, with 15 bases lying between them. The chain's CDR3 is CASREQGRGYGYTF. The CDR3 coding sequence is TGTGCCAGCAGGGAACAGGGAAGGGGCTATGGCTACACCTTC.

Details on this clone: One junction end disagrees with the germline gene, perhaps due to a read error. The V call is TRBV29-1, the J call TRBJ1-6; D uncertain. In germline, CDR1 is SQVTM, CDR2 ANQGSEA. The CDR3 loop spans 15 amino acids. The CDR3 DNA reads TGCAGCGTTCGGCAGGATCTTTTCCCCAATTCATCCCTCCACTTT. Its translation: CSVRQDLFPNSSLHF.

This chain connects TRBV24-1 to TRBJ2-7; no clear D gene. The CDR3 consists of 11 residues. V dropped 0 bases and J dropped 7 bases, with 3 bases sitting between them. CDR1 KGHDR and CDR2 SFDVKD come from the germline V gene. CDR3 amino acids: CATSDLREQYF. CDR3 DNA: TGTGCCACCAGTGATTTGAGGGAGCAGTACTTC.

V gene TRBV2 combines with J gene TRBJ2-2; TRBD2 agrees at 12 bases. Germline V gene data show CDR1 as SNHLY and CDR2 as FYNNEI. This CDR3 is 16 amino acids long. The V and J ends lost 7 bases and 7 bases, in that order; junction bases with no gene match: 10. As DNA, the CDR3 is TGTGCCAGCATTTTGACTAGCGGGGGTTTAGGCGGGGAGCTGTTTTTT. Protein product: CASILTSGGLGGELFF. The full variable domain, in which reference TRBV2 and TRBJ2-2 provide the parts outside the CDR3, is EPEVTQTPSHQVTQMGQEVILRCVPISNHLYFYWYRQILGQKVEFLVSFYNNEISEKSEIFDDQFSVERPDGSNFTLKIRSTKLEDSAMYFCASILTSGGLGGELFFGEGSRLTVL.

The V gene is TRBV27, the J gene TRBJ2-1; D uncertain. CDR3 length equals 9 residues. Germline values: CDR1 MNHEY, CDR2 SMNVEV (reference sequence). Trimming took 7 bases from V and 6 from J, leaving 1 base between them. Here the CDR3 reads CASTNEQFF. Here the CDR3 DNA reads TGTGCCAGCACCAATGAGCAGTTCTTC.

The chain links TRBV5-5 to TRBJ2-5, with TRBD2 matching over 8 bases. The CDR3 is 16 residues long. V lost 0 bases and J lost 4; bases outside the gene matches: 8. Germline CDR1 is SGHKS and CDR2 is YYEKEE (reference sequence). In DNA, the CDR3 is TGTGCCAGCAGCTTGGAGGCGGGGGGATATAGAGAGACCCAGTACTTC. This translates into CASSLEAGGYRETQYF. Full variable domain (outside the CDR3, taken from reference TRBV5-5 and TRBJ2-5): DAGVTQSPTHLIKTRGQQVTLRCSPISGHKSVSWYQQVLGQGPQFIFQYYEKEERGRGNFPDRFSARQFPNYSSELNVNALLLGDSALYLCASSLEAGGYRETQYFGPGTRLLVL.

The V and J genes are TRBV18 and TRBJ1-5; the match to TRBD1 covers 9 bases. There are 15 residues in the CDR3. Trimming cost V 2 bases and J 9 bases; bases outside gene matches: 8. The germline gives CDR1 KGHSH, CDR2 LQKENI. The CDR3 loop is CASSPETGGLMPQHF. DNA of the CDR3: TGTGCCAGCTCACCAGAGACAGGGGGTTTGATGCCCCAGCATTTT.